This T cell receptor beta chain was obtained from a study of blood T cells in healthy people across ages. Notes on the study in general: Roughly linear age-related decline in beta diversity appeared, significant by age about 40.

This clonotype has a count of ten or more. The antigen is not known. Germline-derived CDR1 and CDR2 are ENHRY and SYGVKD. The germline V and J ends were trimmed by 6 bases and 1 base, with 7 bases remaining between them. There are 14 residues in the CDR3. Then a second PCR, running about 6 to 12 cycles, was carried out with a sample-barcoded 5' primer and a J-beta primer mix. TCRdb used MiXCR to reprocess the 5' RACE reads, holding one entry per CDR3 protein. Here the sample spans approximately 810,000 distinct CDR3 sequences, about 28% being singletons. The individuals who served as donors were healthy Caucasians living in Russia, aged about 6 to 100. In each sample, at least 6.5 million PBMCs were isolated.

The V call is TRBV10-3, the J call TRBJ2-6, with no clear D. The sample consisted of blood. This TCR was sampled from a woman aged 80 or older in good health. This CDR3 is CAIREKSGANVLTF. For the CDR3, the DNA is TGTGCCATCAGGGAAAAATCTGGGGCCAACGTCCTGACTTTC.